One and the same sample provided the 10 T cell receptor beta chains below, sequenced in a study of blood T cells in healthy people across ages. Alongside a J-beta primer mix, a sample-barcoded 5' primer served in a second PCR lasting about 7 to 12 cycles. Each CDR3 protein gets one entry after TCRdb re-called the 5' RACE reads with MiXCR. The sample includes 1.5 million to 2 million distinct CDR3 sequences, around half of them seen just once. The sequenced material came from blood. All receptors derive from a woman aged 40 to 55 in good health.

Remarks on this clonotype: The junction does not match germline at one end; this may be a read error. V usage is TRBV5-1 and J usage is TRBJ2-3, with D perhaps matching TRBD1 (5 bases). This CDR3 is 14 amino acids long. The V gene's germline CDR1 is SGHRS and CDR2 YFSETQ. The CDR3 DNA follows: TGCGCCAGCACCGAGGACATAAGCACAGGTACGCAGTATTTT. Translating gives CASTEDISTGTQYF.

CDR3 in amino acids: CASTTLAGGGSTQYF. In nucleotides, the CDR3 is TGTGCCAGCACCACCTTAGCGGGGGGCGGTTCAACGCAGTATTTT. The chain is built from TRBV27 and TRBJ2-3, with TRBD2 matching over 10 bases. This CDR3 contains 15 residues. Unmatched junction bases numbered 13, after V lost 7 bases and J lost 9 bases. Germline values: CDR1 MNHEY, CDR2 SMNVEV (reference sequence).

This clonotype was counted a few times. The rearrangement uses TRBV7-3 and TRBJ2-5; no clear D. Germline assignment: CDR1 SGHTA and CDR2 FQGTGA. The CDR3 runs 17 residues. V gave up 5 bases and J gave up 4 bases, with 23 bases separating them. The DNA of the CDR3 is TGTGCCAGCAGCCTCTCGAAAAGGCAGGCACTCCGAGAGACCCAGTACTTC. Encoded protein: CASSLSKRQALRETQYF.

Of note for this clonotype: The junction differs from germline at one of its ends, possibly a read error. The V and J genes are TRBV2 and TRBJ1-4; D is undetermined. Looked up from germline, CDR1 is SNHLY and CDR2 is FYNNEI. The CDR3 spans 15 residues. CDR3 region: CALGHSTATNGKLFF. In DNA form, the CDR3 reads TGTGCCCTAGGCCATTCGACTGCAACTAATGGAAAACTGTTTTTT.

J is TRBJ2-3 and V is TRBV18, with a possible D match to TRBD2 (6 bases). Germline CDR1 KGHSH, CDR2 LQKENI. Trimming removed 2 bases from V and 1 base from J, with 16 bases in between. CDR3 size: 17 residues. The CDR3 nucleotides read TGTGCCAGCTCACCATTCTTCGCGGGGCGGGGCACAGATACGCAGTATTTT. It codes for CASSPFFAGRGTDTQYF.

The rearrangement uses TRBV21-1 and TRBJ2-1; the table's D call, TRBD2, has no DNA check behind it. TRBV21-1 is deemed a pseudogene. The CDR3 spans 16 residues. The CDR3 sequence: CASSKAGTSGGHEQFF. In nucleotides, the CDR3 is TGTGCCAGCAGCAAAGCTGGGACTAGCGGGGGACATGAGCAGTTCTTC.

The V call is TRBV7-2, the J call TRBJ2-7, with 13 nucleotides matching TRBD2. The CDR3 covers 20 residues. V gave up 4 bases and J gave up 3 bases; unmatched junction bases: 18. Germline V gene sequence: CDR1 SGHTA, CDR2 FQGNSA. The CDR3 nucleotides read TGTGCCAGCAGCTCTATAGCCCCACTAGCGGGGGGGCACCACCTCTACGAGCAGTACTTC. Protein product: CASSSIAPLAGGHHLYEQYF.

The chain has TRBV7-2 and TRBJ2-1; 10 bases map to TRBD2. The CDR3 covers 17 residues. J gave up 6 bases and V 5 bases, and 13 bases lay outside the gene matches. Germline-derived CDR1 and CDR2 are SGHTA and FQGNSA. The DNA for the CDR3 is TGTGCCAGCAGCGCCCGGTCTAGCGGGGGTCTCGGCAATGAGCAGTTCTTC. Translated: CASSARSSGGLGNEQFF.

V and J are TRBV9 and TRBJ2-1; a possible D gene is TRBD1 (6 bases). In germline, CDR1 is SGDLS, CDR2 YYNGEE. The CDR3 contains 17 residues. The V and J ends lost 0 bases and 0 bases respectively, with 13 bases between them. This CDR3 is CASSVVPGTSSYNEQFF. Here the CDR3 DNA reads TGTGCCAGCAGCGTAGTGCCGGGGACAAGCTCCTACAATGAGCAGTTCTTC. Supplemented by reference TRBV9 and TRBJ2-1, the full variable domain reads DSGVTQTPKHLITATGQRVTLRCSPRSGDLSVYWYQQSLDQGLQFLIQYYNGEERAKGNILERFSAQQFPDLHSELNLSSLELGDSALYFCASSVVPGTSSYNEQFFGPGTRLTVL.

This clonotype appeared a single time. The chain couples TRBV12-3 or TRBV12-4 to TRBJ2-4; D is perhaps TRBD1 or TRBD2 (5 bases each). The CDR3 runs to 14 residues. The V and J ends lost 6 bases and 3 bases respectively, with 12 bases between them. The CDR3 sequence is CASSRGSFKNIQYF. In nucleotides, the CDR3 is TGTGCCAGCAGCCGGGGCTCATTCAAAAACATTCAGTACTTC.